This T cell receptor (beta chain) was retrieved from a study of T-cell reconstitution after alpha-beta-depleted transplantation in children. General study findings and limits: As was reported, about two months after transplant, alpha-beta T cells came from several hundred expanded graft clones. Most T-cell counts and diversity one year after the transplant came from T cells that were newly produced.

Remarks on this clonotype: Its specificity is not known.

Germline V gene lookup returns CDR1 SGHTA and CDR2 FQGNSA. V lost 3 bases and J lost 5, with 9 bases in between. The CDR3 consists of 13 residues. Preparation of the TCRbeta library involved a method that used unique molecular identifiers. Each CDR3 protein is one row after TCRdb ran MiXCR on the PCR reads. The sample holds over 200,000 distinct CDR3 sequences, about 15% seen once. The starting material was PBMCs, mostly from graft donor cells, obtained 360 days after TCRalphabeta/CD19-depleted stem cell transplant. The V gene is TRBV7-2, the J gene TRBJ2-3; weak D call: TRBD2 (5 bases). This sequence was found in a male patient aged 2-10 years who had a stem cell transplant for acute lymphoblastic leukemia, so the T cells may come from the graft donor. CDR3 sequence (DNA): TGTGCCAGCAGCTTCCGTGAGGGAGATACGCAGTATTTT. Protein product: CASSFREGDTQYF.